This is a list of T cell receptor beta chains from one sample in a study of cytomegalovirus exposure and HLA in healthy donors. TCRdb's table, derived via immunoSEQ multiplex PCR, lists solely in-frame clones and lacks some. The sample consists of about 160,000 clones, approximately 82% of them appearing once. Sequenced sample: PBMCs. Source of these receptors: a male donor in good health and CMV-seronegative. Both conserved end residues are part of each CDR3. The order of the fields is clone size, J gene, V gene, D gene, CDR3 protein, CDR3 DNA. D genes are given only for firm matches. Only some rows state a clone size, as once, few, many or a class for expanded clones.

>.|TRBJ1-1|TRBV4-3|.
CASSRIGGYTEAFF
TGCGCCAGCAGCCGCATCGGGGGGTACACTGAAGCTTTCTTT
>.|TRBJ2-7|TRBV7-8|TRBD1
CASSLGTGGSYEQYF
TGTGCCAGCAGCTTAGGCACAGGGGGGTCCTACGAGCAGTACTTC
>.|TRBJ1-5|TRBV11-3|.
CAPEGRVGQPQHF
TGTGCCCCGGAGGGGCGCGTGGGACAGCCCCAGCATTTT
>.|TRBJ2-1|TRBV28|.
CASRTGLYNEQFF
TGTGCCAGCAGAACGGGACTCTACAATGAGCAGTTCTTC
>.|TRBJ2-7|TRBV28|TRBD2
CASSATSGSEQYF
TGTGCCAGCAGTGCCACTAGCGGGAGTGAGCAGTACTTC
>few|TRBJ2-1|TRBV4-2|.
CASSQGLRNEQFF
TGTGCCAGCAGCCAGGGACTCAGGAATGAGCAGTTCTTC
>.|TRBJ2-7|TRBV7-9|TRBD2
CASSQRGSYEQYF
TGTGCCAGCAGCCAGCGGGGGAGCTACGAGCAGTACTTC
>few|TRBJ1-1|TRBV5-5|.
CASSFPGNTEAFF
TGTGCCAGCAGCTTCCCGGGGAACACTGAAGCTTTCTTT
>.|TRBJ1-4|TRBV6-1|TRBD1
CASREGTGGWGKLFF
TGTGCCAGCAGGGAGGGGACAGGGGGTTGGGGAAAACTGTTTTTT
>.|TRBJ1-2|TRBV7-2|TRBD1
CASSLAGQGYGYTF
TGTGCCAGCAGCTTGGCGGGACAGGGCTATGGCTACACCTTC
>.|TRBJ2-5|TRBV20-1|.
CSASREETQYF
TGCAGTGCTAGTAGGGAGGAGACCCAGTACTTC
>.|TRBJ2-5|TRBV5-6|TRBD1
CASSRDRGLQETQYF
TGTGCCAGCAGCAGGGACAGGGGGCTTCAGGAGACCCAGTACTTC
>.|TRBJ1-3|TRBV7-7|.
CASSLDGSSGNTIYF
TGTGCTAGCAGCTTAGATGGGAGCTCTGGAAACACCATATATTTT
>.|TRBJ2-5|TRBV4-1|TRBD1
CASSRQGVQETQYF
TGCGCCAGCAGTAGACAGGGGGTCCAAGAGACCCAGTACTTC
>.|TRBJ1-6|TRBV6-1|TRBD1
CASIRDRYNSPLHF
TGTGCCAGCATCCGGGACAGATATAATTCACCCCTCCACTTT
>.|TRBJ2-3|TRBV9|TRBD2
CASSAEGLAVDTQYF
TGTGCCAGCAGCGCAGAGGGACTAGCTGTAGATACGCAGTATTTT
>.|TRBJ2-7|TRBV4-1|.
CASSQEGAGKGEQYF
TGCGCCAGCAGCCAAGAAGGGGCAGGGAAGGGCGAGCAGTACTTC
>.|TRBJ2-7|TRBV7-8|.
CASSLAAYSYEQYF
TGTGCCAGCAGCTTAGCGGCGTACAGTTACGAGCAGTACTTC
>few|TRBJ2-7|TRBV27|TRBD1
CASSLGRQGQQYF
TGTGCCAGCAGTTTGGGCAGACAGGGGCAGCAGTACTTC
>.|TRBJ1-2|TRBV25-1|TRBD1
CASSEYGTGEGINYGYTF
TGTGCCAGCAGTGAATACGGGACAGGGGAGGGTATTAACTATGGCTACACCTTC
>.|TRBJ1-2|TRBV2|TRBD1
CASTWTGDPYGYTF
TGTGCCAGCACCTGGACAGGGGACCCTTATGGCTACACCTTC
>.|TRBJ1-1|TRBV7-3|TRBD1
CASSLGGTGPFF
TGTGCCAGCAGCTTAGGGGGGACAGGACCTTTCTTT
>.|TRBJ2-2|TRBV2|.
CASSVQSGTGELFF
TGTGCCAGCAGTGTCCAGTCGGGCACCGGGGAGCTGTTTTTT